What follows describes a single T cell receptor (beta chain). Antigen unknown. In nominal health when sampled, donors likely had unrecorded immune exposures nonetheless. The PCR contained 60 Vbeta and 13 Jbeta primers. TCRdb's copy holds only in-frame clones and misses some; the assay was immunoSEQ multiplex PCR. The repertoire has about 160,000 clones, roughly 85% of them found once; the top ten carry 2.1%. The data originate from a study of cytomegalovirus exposure and HLA in healthy donors. Study-wide findings and caveats: The study recorded 150 to 200 TCR beta chains that were cytomegalovirus-associated. CMV antigen specificity was confirmed in vitro for three CMV-associated chains.

The CDR3 extends over 14 amino acids. CDR1 is MDHEN and CDR2 is SYDVKM in the germline V gene. V was pared by 7 bases and J by 4 bases, with 8 bases of the junction left unmatched. The TCR was taken from a man in his forties in good health and CMV-seronegative. Specimen: PBMCs. The rearrangement links TRBV28 to TRBJ2-5, with 8 bases identical to TRBD1. CDR3 DNA sequence: TGTGCCAGCATCGAAGGACAGGGTCGAGAGACCCAGTACTTC. It is translated as CASIEGQGRETQYF.